The clone carrying this T cell receptor beta chain has a handful of counts. Its antigen is unidentified. Original handling: Samples contained a median of roughly 96,000 TCRs, with a range of about 23,224 to 700,000. One entry per CDR3 protein results from TCRdb running MiXCR on the RACE reads. For this entry, the V and J calls and clone size follow TCRdb and not the study's own pipeline. The sample comprises fewer than 100,000 distinct CDR3 sequences, 9.5% to 15% of which are singletons, and around 2.2% rests with the top ten. Time point here: patch test 1, 2 weeks after DPC sensitization. Treatment meaning: therapeutic diphenylcyclopropenone sensitization with weekly scalp DPC. The data were taken from a study of human T cells and chemical hapten exposure. Across the whole study: Among samples, TCR yields varied mainly because of small differences in pooled library volume. General study findings and limits: TCRs above 1 in 1000 frequency did not change with DPC sensitization. Expanded TCR counts at PT1 were positively correlated with the patch test score.

The CDR3 totals 14 residues. CDR1 and CDR2 (germline): LGHDT, YNNKEL (reference sequence). V was pared by 4 bases and J by 0 bases, with 7 bases between. The TCR originated in a middle-aged woman with alopecia areata. Some clones in this sample may be carry-over from other donors' samples. The sample consisted of whole blood, taken in connection with sensitization to the hapten diphenylcyclopropenone (DPC). This chain connects TRBV3-1 to TRBJ1-3; unclear D gene. This CDR3 is CASSPAVSGNTIYF. For the CDR3, the DNA is TGTGCCAGCAGCCCCGCGGTCTCTGGAAACACCATATATTTT.